These 17 T cell receptor beta chains were all obtained from the same sample, sequenced in a study of response to subunit inactivated influenza vaccine. TCRdb itself ran the RT-PCR reads through MiXCR, one entry per CDR3 protein. The sample yields roughly 780,000 distinct CDR3 sequences, roughly 20% seen once. The sequencing here drew on PBMCs from blood, taken 4 to 6 days after vaccination. The receptors stem from a middle-aged man who received an inactivated influenza vaccine.

This clonotype occurred a few times. The V gene is TRBV29-1, the J gene TRBJ1-2; 7 bases match TRBD1. The V and J ends lost 6 bases and 4 bases, in that order; junction bases with no gene match: 17. The CDR3 covers 16 residues. Germline-derived CDR1 and CDR2 are SQVTM and ANQGSEA. Written as DNA, the CDR3 is TGCAGCGTAGATTCCTTCACAGGGGAAAGACGCTATGGCTACACCTTC. Its protein product is CSVDSFTGERRYGYTF.

In its sample, this clonotype was seen a few times. This chain uses TRBV20-1 with TRBJ2-1; 13 bases agree with TRBD2. V was pared by 5 bases and J by 6 bases, with 7 bases of the junction left unmatched. In germline, CDR1 is DFQATT, CDR2 SNEGSKA (reference sequence). The CDR3 length is 15 residues. The CDR3 coding sequence is TGCAGTGCTCGCCGGACTAGCGGGAGTTTCAATGAGCAGTTCTTC. It is translated as CSARRTSGSFNEQFF.

This clonotype was seen more than once but under ten times. This sequence joins TRBV4-1 and TRBJ2-7; possibly TRBD1 for D (6 bases). With 2 bases removed from V and 0 bases from J, the gap between germline ends came to 11 bases. This CDR3 region has 15 residues. Per germline, CDR1 MGHRA and CDR2 YSYEKL. The CDR3 region is CASSQPTGSSYEQYF. The DNA of the CDR3 is TGCGCCAGCAGCCAACCGACAGGAAGCTCCTACGAGCAGTACTTC.

The CDR3 region has the DNA TGCAGCGTTGGTCGGGACAGGTATAACTATGGCTACACCTTC. The encoded protein is CSVGRDRYNYGYTF. The genes are TRBV29-1 and TRBJ1-2, with TRBD1 matching 8 bases. The CDR3 extends over 14 amino acids. Trimming took 4 bases from V and 1 from J; bases not matched to a gene: 5. Germline loops: CDR1 SQVTM, CDR2 ANQGSEA.

There are many counts of this clonotype. The chain joins TRBV9 to TRBJ2-1; D could derive from TRBD1 or TRBD2 (5 bases each). Trimming left V 5 bases short and J 7 bases short, with 19 bases between. The germline V gene encodes CDR1 SGDLS and CDR2 YYNGEE. This CDR3 region has 15 residues. The DNA for the CDR3 is TGTGCCAGCAGTCCCCGGGACCAACCAGGGAATGAGCAGTTCTTC. Translating gives CASSPRDQPGNEQFF.

The chain has TRBV20-1 and TRBJ1-1; D unclear. In germline, CDR1 is DFQATT, CDR2 SNEGSKA (reference sequence). This CDR3 is 15 amino acids long. With 0 bases removed from V and 10 bases from J, the gap between germline ends came to 21 bases. The CDR3 region is CSARDPWAGVRGAFF. The CDR3 DNA reads TGCAGTGCTAGAGATCCCTGGGCCGGGGTTCGGGGAGCTTTCTTT.

The rearrangement joins TRBV5-1 to TRBJ1-1, with no clear D. From germline, CDR1 is SGHRS and CDR2 YFSETQ. The CDR3 totals 13 residues. The V and J ends lost 4 bases and 5 bases respectively, with 12 bases between them. The CDR3 loop is CASSDGGDTEAFF. The DNA of the CDR3 is TGCGCCAGCAGCGACGGAGGAGATACTGAAGCTTTCTTT.

V and J are TRBV24-1 and TRBJ2-2; 8 nucleotides match TRBD2. Germline values: CDR1 KGHDR, CDR2 SFDVKD. J lost 1 base, V lost 6 bases, and 3 bases had no gene match. The CDR3 runs 15 residues. The CDR3 coding sequence is TGTGCCACCAGTACGGGAGGGGTGAACACCGGGGAGCTGTTTTTT. Encoded protein: CATSTGGVNTGELFF.

This chain uses TRBV6-2 or TRBV6-3 with TRBJ2-2; D is possibly TRBD2 (6 bases). CDR3 length equals 17 residues. Germline CDR1 reads MNHEY; CDR2 reads SVGEGT. V shed 5 bases and J shed 2 bases, with 18 bases lying between them. The CDR3 is CASSLRRDPLNTGELFF. For the CDR3, the DNA is TGTGCCAGCAGTCTCCGGAGGGACCCCCTTAACACCGGGGAGCTGTTTTTT.

The chain combines TRBV3-1 with TRBJ2-7; TRBD1 agrees at 7 bases. This CDR3 has 16 residues. Unmatched junction bases numbered 10, after V lost 0 bases and J lost 5 bases. Germline values: CDR1 LGHDT, CDR2 YNNKEL (reference sequence). CDR3 bases: TGTGCCAGCAGCCAAGATCGCAGTGCCAGGGGGAACGAGCAGTACTTC. It yields the protein CASSQDRSARGNEQYF.

This clonotype turned up a few times. The rearrangement uses TRBV29-1 and TRBJ2-5; unclear D gene. CDR3 length: 13 amino acids. The germline V and J ends were trimmed by 0 bases and 9 bases, with 14 bases remaining between them. Germline V gene lookup returns CDR1 SQVTM and CDR2 ANQGSEA. CDR3: CSVEDRRAGAQYF. Here the CDR3 DNA reads TGCAGCGTTGAAGATCGTAGGGCTGGGGCCCAGTACTTC.

V gene TRBV7-2 combines with J gene TRBJ1-1; D might be TRBD1 (6 bases). Germline CDR1 and CDR2: SGHTA and FQGNSA. This CDR3 spans 15 amino acids. Trimming pared 6 bases from V and 3 bases from J, leaving 17 bases between. The CDR3 region is CASRLRQVAHTEAFF. Here the CDR3 DNA reads TGTGCCAGCAGATTAAGACAGGTGGCCCACACTGAAGCTTTCTTT.

The gene calls are TRBV2 and TRBJ2-5; 7 nucleotides align to TRBD2. The CDR3 consists of 15 residues. Germline-derived CDR1 and CDR2 are SNHLY and FYNNEI. Unmatched junction bases numbered 15, after V lost 6 bases and J lost 8 bases. The CDR3 region is CASSPNRGEKRTQYF. CDR3 coding DNA: TGTGCCAGCAGCCCAAACCGGGGGGAGAAGAGAACCCAGTACTTC.

The chain joins TRBV15 to TRBJ2-3; 9 bases fit TRBD2. V shed 0 bases, J shed 10 bases, and the junction held 8 bases outside the gene matches. Germline CDR1 is LNHNV and CDR2 is YYDKDF (reference sequence). The CDR3 spans 15 residues. CDR3 amino acids: CATSRDMAGGYSQYF. Here the CDR3 DNA reads TGTGCCACCAGCAGAGATATGGCGGGGGGGTATTCGCAGTATTTT.

This clonotype was seen only a few times. J is TRBJ2-3 and V is TRBV20-1; D gene ambiguous. From germline, CDR1 is DFQATT and CDR2 SNEGSKA (reference sequence). The CDR3 covers 13 residues. V gave up 3 bases and J gave up 0 bases, with 7 bases separating them. As DNA, the CDR3 is TGCAGTGCTAGCGATTGGAGCACAGATACGCAGTATTTT. As protein: CSASDWSTDTQYF.

Many counts were recorded for this clonotype. V gene TRBV2 combines with J gene TRBJ1-2, with D perhaps matching TRBD1 (6 bases). The CDR3 runs 13 residues. The V end lost 6 bases, the J end lost 4 bases, and 12 bases lay between the germline ends. Germline assignment: CDR1 SNHLY and CDR2 FYNNEI. DNA for the CDR3: TGTGCCAGCAGCGCCAGGGGAGTCTATGGCTACACCTTC. Protein sequence: CASSARGVYGYTF.

In nucleotides, the CDR3 is TGCGCCAGCAGCCGCGGGACGGCAACTAATGAAAAACTGTTTTTT. Translated: CASSRGTATNEKLFF. V is TRBV5-1 and J is TRBJ1-4, with D tentatively TRBD1 (5 bases). CDR1 and CDR2 from the germline V gene are SGHRS and YFSETQ. Trimming removed 4 bases from V and 0 bases from J, with 10 bases in between. CDR3 length equals 15 residues.